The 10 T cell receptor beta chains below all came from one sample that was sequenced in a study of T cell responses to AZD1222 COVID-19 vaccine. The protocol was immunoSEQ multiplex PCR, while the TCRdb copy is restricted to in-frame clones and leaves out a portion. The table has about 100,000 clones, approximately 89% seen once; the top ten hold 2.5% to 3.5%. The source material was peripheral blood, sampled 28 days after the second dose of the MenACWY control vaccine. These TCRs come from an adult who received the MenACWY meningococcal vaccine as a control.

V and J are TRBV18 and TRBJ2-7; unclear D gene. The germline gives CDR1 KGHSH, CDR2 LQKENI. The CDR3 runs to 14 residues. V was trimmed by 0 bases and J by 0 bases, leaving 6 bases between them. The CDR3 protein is CASSPPRTSYEQYF. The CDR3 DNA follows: TGTGCCAGCTCACCACCCAGAACCTCCTACGAGCAGTACTTC.

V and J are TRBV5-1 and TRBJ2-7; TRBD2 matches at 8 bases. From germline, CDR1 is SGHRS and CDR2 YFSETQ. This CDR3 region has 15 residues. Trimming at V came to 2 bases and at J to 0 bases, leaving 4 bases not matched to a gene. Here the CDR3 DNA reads TGCGCCAGCAGCTTTGGCGGGGGGTCCTCCTACGAGCAGTACTTC. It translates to CASSFGGGSSYEQYF.

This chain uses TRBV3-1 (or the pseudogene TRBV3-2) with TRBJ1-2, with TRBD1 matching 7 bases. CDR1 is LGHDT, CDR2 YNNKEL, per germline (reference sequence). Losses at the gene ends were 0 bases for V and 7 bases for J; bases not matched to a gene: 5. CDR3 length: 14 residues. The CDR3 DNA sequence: TGTGCCAGCAGCCAAGACAGGGCAGGGGGTGGCTACACCTTC. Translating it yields CASSQDRAGGGYTF.

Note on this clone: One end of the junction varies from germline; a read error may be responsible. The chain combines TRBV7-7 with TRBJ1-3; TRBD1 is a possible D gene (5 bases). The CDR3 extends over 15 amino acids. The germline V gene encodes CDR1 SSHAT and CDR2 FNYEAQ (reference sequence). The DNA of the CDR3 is TGTGCTAGCAGCTTGGGGGATGGATCTGGAAACACCATATATTTT. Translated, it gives CASSLGDGSGNTIYF.

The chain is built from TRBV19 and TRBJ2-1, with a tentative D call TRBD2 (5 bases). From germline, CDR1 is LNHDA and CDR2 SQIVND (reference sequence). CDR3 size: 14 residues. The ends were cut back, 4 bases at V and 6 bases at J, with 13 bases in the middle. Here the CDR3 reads CASSKQVRGNEQFF. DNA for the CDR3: TGTGCCAGTAGTAAGCAGGTCCGGGGCAATGAGCAGTTCTTC.

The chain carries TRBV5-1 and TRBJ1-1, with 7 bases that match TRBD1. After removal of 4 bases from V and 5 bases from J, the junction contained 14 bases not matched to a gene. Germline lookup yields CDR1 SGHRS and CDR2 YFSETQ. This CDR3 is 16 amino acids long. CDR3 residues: CASSSGTAQYRTEAFF. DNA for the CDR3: TGCGCCAGCAGCAGTGGGACAGCCCAATATCGGACTGAAGCTTTCTTT.

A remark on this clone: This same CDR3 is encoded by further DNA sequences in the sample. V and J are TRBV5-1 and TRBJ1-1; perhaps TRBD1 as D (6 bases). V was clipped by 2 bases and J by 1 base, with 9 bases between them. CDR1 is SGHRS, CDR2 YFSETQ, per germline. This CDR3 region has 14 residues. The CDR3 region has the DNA TGCGCCAGCAGCTTCCGAGGGGGGAACACTGAAGCTTTCTTT. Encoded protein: CASSFRGGNTEAFF.

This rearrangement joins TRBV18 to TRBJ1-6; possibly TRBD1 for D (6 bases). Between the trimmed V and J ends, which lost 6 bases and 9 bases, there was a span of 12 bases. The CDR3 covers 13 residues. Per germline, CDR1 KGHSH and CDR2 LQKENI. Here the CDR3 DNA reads TGTGCCAGCTCCCCCGGAGGGGGTTCACCCCTCCACTTT. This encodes CASSPGGGSPLHF.

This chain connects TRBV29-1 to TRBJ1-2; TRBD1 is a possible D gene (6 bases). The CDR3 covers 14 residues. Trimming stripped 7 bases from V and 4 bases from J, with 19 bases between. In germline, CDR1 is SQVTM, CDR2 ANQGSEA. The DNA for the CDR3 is TGCAGCGCCGGAAGGGAGGACAGCCTCTATGGCTACACCTTC. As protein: CSAGREDSLYGYTF. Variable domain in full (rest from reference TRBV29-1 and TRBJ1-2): SAVISQKPSRDICQRGTSLTIQCQVDSQVTMMFWYRQQPGQSLTLIATANQGSEATYESGFVIDKFPISRPNLTFSTLTVSNMSPEDSSIYLCSAGREDSLYGYTFGSGTRLTVV.

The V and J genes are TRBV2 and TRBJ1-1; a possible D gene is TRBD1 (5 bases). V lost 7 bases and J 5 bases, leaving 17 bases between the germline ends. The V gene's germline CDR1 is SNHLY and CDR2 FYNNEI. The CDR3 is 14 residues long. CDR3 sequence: CASTLDGGLTEAFF. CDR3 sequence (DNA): TGTGCCAGCACTCTCGACGGGGGATTGACTGAAGCTTTCTTT.